Following are 8 T cell receptor beta chains from one sample sequenced in a study of cytomegalovirus exposure and HLA in healthy donors. Primers included in the PCR were 60 Vbeta and 13 Jbeta primers. Only in-frame clones appear in the TCRdb table, and some are missing; sequencing was by immunoSEQ multiplex PCR. The sample yields roughly 130,000 clones, approximately 80% seen once. Sequenced: PBMCs. The receptors were gathered from a woman between 40 and 55 years old in good health and CMV-seronegative.

This chain connects TRBV5-1 to TRBJ2-7; 8 bases are a match to TRBD1. The CDR3 has 15 amino acids. With 4 bases clipped from V and 6 bases from J, the junction kept 12 bases outside the gene matches. Germline values: CDR1 SGHRS, CDR2 YFSETQ. The CDR3 bases are TGCGCCAGCAGCCGAGAGGACAGGGTGTTCCCCGAGCAGTACTTC. Amino acid sequence: CASSREDRVFPEQYF. Using reference TRBV5-1 and TRBJ2-7 for the parts outside the CDR3, the full variable domain is KAGVTQTPRYLIKTRGQQVTLSCSPISGHRSVSWYQQTPGQGLQFLFEYFSETQRNKGNFPGRFSGRQFSNSRSEMNVSTLELGDSALYLCASSREDRVFPEQYFGPGTRLTVT.

V gene TRBV6-5 combines with J gene TRBJ2-5; 7 positions agree with TRBD2. CDR1 MNHEY and CDR2 SVGAGI come from the germline V gene. V lost 3 bases, J lost 2 bases, and 9 bases stayed unmatched. The CDR3 has 16 residues. CDR3 in amino acids: CASSYQGIAGQETQYF. CDR3 in DNA: TGTGCCAGCAGTTATCAAGGCATAGCGGGTCAAGAGACCCAGTACTTC.

The rearrangement links TRBV28 to TRBJ1-2, with D perhaps matching TRBD1 (5 bases). The germline gives CDR1 MDHEN, CDR2 SYDVKM. The CDR3 covers 13 residues. Trimming left V 5 bases short and J 2 bases short, with 9 bases between. CDR3 nucleotide sequence: TGTGCCAGCAGTAGGTCAGGGAACTATGGCTACACCTTC. Translation gives CASSRSGNYGYTF.

This clone was counted only a few times. The J gene is TRBJ1-4, the V gene TRBV18, with unresolved D. Germline CDR1 reads KGHSH; CDR2 reads LQKENI. The CDR3 extends over 15 amino acids. Trimming removed 3 bases from V and 8 bases from J, with 16 bases in between. As DNA, the CDR3 is TGTGCCAGCTCACCGGAGGCACACTCGGGAGAAAAACTGTTTTTT. Translation gives CASSPEAHSGEKLFF.

The rearrangement links TRBV9 to TRBJ2-3, with 9 bases lining up with TRBD2. The CDR3 has 15 amino acids. Germline V CDR1 and CDR2: SGDLS, YYNGEE. J lost 0 bases, V lost 3 bases, and 2 bases had no gene match. CDR3 protein: CASSATSGSTDTQYF. CDR3 in DNA: TGTGCCAGCAGCGCCACTAGCGGGAGCACAGATACGCAGTATTTT.

The chain combines TRBV5-1 with TRBJ1-4, with 7 bases matching TRBD1. This CDR3 region has 15 residues. CDR1 and CDR2 from the germline V gene are SGHRS and YFSETQ. V shed 4 bases and J 7 bases; nucleotides not matched to a gene: 10. Here the CDR3 reads CASSLSTGHSEKLFF. For the CDR3, the DNA is TGCGCCAGCAGCCTATCGACAGGGCACAGTGAAAAACTGTTTTTT. Complete variable domain (other parts from reference TRBV5-1 and TRBJ1-4): KAGVTQTPRYLIKTRGQQVTLSCSPISGHRSVSWYQQTPGQGLQFLFEYFSETQRNKGNFPGRFSGRQFSNSRSEMNVSTLELGDSALYLCASSLSTGHSEKLFFGSGTQLSVL.

The chain links TRBV18 to TRBJ2-2; D gene ambiguous. CDR3 length: 13 residues. Germline V gene lookup returns CDR1 KGHSH and CDR2 LQKENI. V was trimmed by 2 bases and J by 2 bases, leaving 3 bases between them. In DNA, the CDR3 is TGTGCCAGCTCACCAAGCAACACCGGGGAGCTGTTTTTT. It translates to CASSPSNTGELFF.

In DNA form, the CDR3 reads TGTGCCAGCACCCCACGCGACAGGGGGGGTGGGGAGCAGTACTTC. Protein: CASTPRDRGGGEQYF. The rearrangement uses TRBV28 and TRBJ2-7, with 9 positions matching TRBD1. CDR3 length: 15 residues. The V segment lost 7 bases and the J segment 7 bases; nucleotides outside the gene matches: 14. The germline V gene has CDR1 MDHEN and CDR2 SYDVKM.